The rows below give T cell receptor beta chains drawn from one sample of a study of T cell clones after liver transplantation. Here immunoSEQ multiplex PCR was the method, and the copy in TCRdb shows in-frame clones only, minus some. The sample has some 110,000 clones; approximately 78% are singletons. Here the sequenced sample was CD4+ T cells from blood, taken before liver transplant. The receptors were sampled from a human donor who received a liver transplant. Both conserved end residues are part of each CDR3. Clone sizes are given selectively: once, few, many, or a class where the clone is expanded.

v_call	cdr3_length	clone_size	j_call	cdr3_aa
TRBV4-1	14	NA	TRBJ2-5	CASSQQEPQETQYF
TRBV19	14	NA	TRBJ1-6	CASSSGERYSPLHF
TRBV11-1	17	NA	TRBJ2-2	CASSPDFTGGRTGELFF
TRBV7-2	13	NA	TRBJ1-5	CASSLRVSQPQHF
TRBV5-1	16	NA	TRBJ2-7	CASSLEGGFTSYEQYF
TRBV28	15	NA	TRBJ2-2	CASSPGDRVAGELFF
TRBV13	16	NA	TRBJ1-1	CASSLGGGTLKREAFF
TRBV2	14	NA	TRBJ2-1	CASSPGLASHEQFF
TRBV30	12	NA	TRBJ1-1	CAWSVANTEAFF
TRBV6-6	15	NA	TRBJ2-7	CASSAGTRALYEQYF
TRBV2	14	NA	TRBJ1-6	CASSGLSNNSPLHF
TRBV7-2	14	NA	TRBJ2-1	CASSLVGGNNEQFF
TRBV7-6	13	NA	TRBJ1-1	CASSPQGAFEAFF
TRBV29-1	15	NA	TRBJ1-1	CSVVGGQGVRTEAFF
TRBV7-9	16	NA	TRBJ1-6	CASSSTHGTGISPLHF
TRBV11-2	15	NA	TRBJ1-1	CASSNQQGYSTEAFF
TRBV29-1	14	NA	TRBJ2-2	CSARTGKNTGELFF
TRBV30	13	NA	TRBJ1-1	CAWRSRGDTEAFF
TRBV11-2	15	once	TRBJ2-3	CASSFRTQGTDTQYF
TRBV9	14	NA	TRBJ2-7	CASSVVGSSYEQYF
TRBV7-2	14	once	TRBJ2-1	CASRSGTVVTEQFF
TRBV30	13	NA	TRBJ2-7	CAWTAGGNNEQYF
TRBV5-1	15	once	TRBJ1-2	CASSLAGGENYGYTF
TRBV27	14	few	TRBJ2-7	CASSPTTEGREQYF
TRBV29-1	14	few	TRBJ1-5	CSVSSSIGNQPQHF
TRBV27	18	NA	TRBJ2-1	CASSFLRTGTGGLNEQFF
TRBV7-8	13	NA	TRBJ2-5	CASTTPGGETQYF
TRBV7-2	15	few	TRBJ1-2	CASSRDRGVDYGYTF
TRBV29-1	12	few	TRBJ1-2	CSSWGGESGYTF
TRBV5-6	14	NA	TRBJ2-5	CASSFSGSAETQYF
TRBV5-1	18	NA	TRBJ2-7	CASSLGQARTSGTYEQYF
TRBV9	15	NA	TRBJ2-7	CASSVTGTAPYEQYF
TRBV9	13	NA	TRBJ2-7	CASSQGAPYEQYF